This paragraph reports one T cell receptor beta chain. Its antigen is currently not known. Base qualities are not at hand, and no much larger clone is one base apart. Donors were healthy HIV-negative adults with no recently reported acute infections or vaccinations. Every donor was a Caucasian adult living in Nashville, Tennessee, USA. CD4+ T cells were enriched by magnetic negative selection; naive cells were then positively selected on CD45RA, and the negative fraction formed the memory subset. Blood was obtained by leukapheresis, after which PBMCs were separated by Ficoll-Histopaque density gradient centrifugation and cryopreserved in liquid nitrogen vapor phase. Analytical flow cytometry was used to check the purity and quantity of each magnetically sorted T cell population. Genomic DNA was isolated from every sorted fraction and measured by UV absorbance on a Nanodrop 2000c. Using the deep immunoSEQ assay, multiplex PCR amplified TCR CDR3 regions from genomic DNA. Extracted genomic DNA from each cell subset was distributed evenly across all wells of several immunoSEQ 96-well plates, and each plate was treated as a replicate. For sorted subsets, around 200 ng genomic DNA, equal to tens of thousands of T cell genomes, was loaded into each replicate PCR. Purified libraries were quantified with a Qubit 3.0 fluorometer, sized on a Bioanalyzer 2100, and re-quantified with the KAPA Library Quantification kit. Each immunoSEQ 96-well plate was sequenced on its own single-read 150-cycle Illumina NextSeq 550 flow cell. The study's own analysis went as follows. Because only junctional sequences without quality scores were contained in the immunoSEQ output, filtering matching that applied to full-length reads could not be performed. To assign V/J genes and CDR3, sequences were annotated against IMGT germline references using PyIR, a Python wrapper for IgBLAST v1.9. Reads were removed for weak V/J assignments (E-value above 1e-6), missing CDR3, stop codons, out-of-frame junctions, or ambiguous translated residues. V3J clonotypes were defined as sequences sharing an identical inferred V gene, J gene, and CDR3 amino acid sequence. The percentage overlap between two repertoires was calculated by dividing the number of shared unique clonotypes by the size of the smaller repertoire. RTK rarefaction, the Chao1 estimator, and Recon v2.1 estimates of unobserved clonotypes were used to assess repertoire richness. Generation probabilities for all TCRbeta clonotypes obtained by the gDNA method from several donors were computed using OLGA. This is the immuneACCESS table as TCRdb keeps it, with only in-frame sequences that have V and J called. A part of the clones is gone; compared with another copy, unresolved V genes explain less than half, and the rest is unexplained. That table is the source of V, J and clone size, and D and trimming were worked out from the DNA. The sample profile shows 1,500,000 or so clones; about 98.5% of them were found once. Together, the top ten hold about 0.4% of the sample.

The sample is drawn from a study of shared clonotypes between healthy human individuals (dated by TCRdb to 2020 to 2021). Some background on the complete study: The cohort included three men and two women between 18 and 49 years of age. For each donor, CD4 naive and CD4 memory were each given three plates, CD8 naive was given two plates, and CD8 memory was given one plate. To estimate repertoire size and how much clonotype sharing occurs between individuals, the study deeply sequenced the blood TCR repertoires of 4 to 6 healthy adults. Different laboratories and diverse techniques were used to prepare libraries and sequence TCR repertoires, to increase sequencing depth and limit assay-specific biases. Each donor's leukapheresis produced roughly between about 0.9 and 9.5 billion PBMCs. What the work shows at the level of the full study, not this receptor alone: Even with the large sequencing depth, rarefaction of the sorted-subset datasets indicated that sequencing was incomplete. About 5% of naive CD4, 3.5% of naive CD8, 2.3% of memory CD4, and 0.4% of memory CD8 clonotypes were shared across a handful of donors. Compared with non-shared clonotypes, clonotypes shared by all four sorted-subset donors had higher generation probabilities. Sampling was limited to blood, and TCR repertoires in tissue likely differ from TCR repertoires in blood. Based on pairwise subsampling, the degree of clonotype sharing among donors was expected to be affected by sequencing depth. Naive subsets generally had larger estimated clonotype richness than memory subsets. Because the study included a small number of donors, the genetic and exposure-history diversity represented was limited.

The sequence derives from a man aged 30-40 years in good health. The sample taken for sequencing was naive CD4+ T cells sorted from blood. According to the study, the label for this sample's cell subset or site signals: CD45RA+ positively selected.

The DNA is TGTGCCAGCAGTCCGCGACAGGGGAACACTGAAGCTTTCTTT. It encodes CASSPRQGNTEAFF. The chain is assembled from TRBV27 and TRBJ1-1, with 7 bases in between that match TRBD1. CDR1 MNHEY and CDR2 SMNVEV were looked up in the germline V gene (reference sequence). V loses 5 bases at its end and J loses 1 base; junction bases beyond the gene matches: 4. The CDR3 spans 14 residues, from the cysteine through the phenylalanine. The sequence is cut down to CDR3 DNA, 42 bases in frame from base 1.